This TCR beta chain is drawn from a study of shared clonotypes between healthy human individuals. The repertoire was sequenced with immunoSEQ multiplex PCR; TCRdb's copy has only in-frame clones and lacks some. This table holds around 2,000,000 clones, about 95% found once. With V trimmed by 5 bases and J by 0 bases, 3 bases remained unmatched. CDR1 MNHEY and CDR2 SMNVEV come from the germline V gene (reference sequence). This CDR3 has 14 amino acids. Naive CD8 cells, CD45RO-negative and positively selected for CCR7, excluded terminally differentiated effector memory CD45RA+ cells. J is TRBJ2-7 and V is TRBV27, with 8 nucleotides matching TRBD1. The source is a man between 18 and 29 years old in good health. Sequenced material: naive CD8+ T cells sorted from blood. CDR3 sequence: CASSADRGSYEQYF. The CDR3 DNA reads TGTGCCAGCAGTGCCGACAGGGGCTCCTACGAGCAGTACTTC.